This entry concerns a single TCR beta chain. The data originate from a study of blood T cell repertoires in COVID-19. Enrollees, roughly 18 to 90 years old, lived in 24 US areas. TCRdb keeps only in-frame clones here, not all; method: immunoSEQ multiplex PCR. Counted here are 320,000 or so clones, about nine tenths occurring once; the ten biggest clones make up around 4.8%. Per the germline V gene, CDR1 is SGHVS and CDR2 is FNYEAQ. CDR3 length: 16 residues. V was pared by 2 bases and J by 1 base, with 12 bases between. Sequencing input: PBMCs or T cells enriched from blood (not recorded which). The receptor was derived from a man in his sixties who had recovered from COVID-19. The chain links TRBV7-6 to TRBJ2-1; perhaps TRBD1 as D (6 bases). The CDR3 here is CASSLTSGVSYNEQFF. CDR3 in DNA: TGTGCCAGCAGCTTAACGTCAGGGGTATCCTACAATGAGCAGTTCTTC.